These 20 T cell receptor beta chains came from one sample sequenced in a study of shared clonotypes between healthy human individuals. The table came from immunoSEQ multiplex PCR; TCRdb's copy has only in-frame clones and leaves some out. The table has some 2,500,000 clones, roughly 90% seen once. Sequenced: naive CD4+ T cells from PBMCs. Subset given: CD45RA+ positively selected. These receptors all come from a man aged 18 to 29 in good health. Some clones in this sample may be carry-over from other donors' samples.

This clone appeared a single time. This chain uses TRBV9 with TRBJ2-7; 10 nucleotides match TRBD2. In germline, CDR1 is SGDLS, CDR2 YYNGEE. The V and J ends lost 5 bases and 6 bases, in that order; junction bases with no gene match: 5. The CDR3 runs 13 residues. CDR3 coding DNA: TGTGCCAGCAGTGTTACTAGCGGGACCGAGCAGTACTTC. This sequence encodes CASSVTSGTEQYF.

Points on this clone: At one end the junction does not follow the germline gene, possibly because of a read error. The gene calls are TRBV7-2 and TRBJ2-3, with D tentatively TRBD1 (5 bases). Germline V gene lookup returns CDR1 SGHTA and CDR2 FQGNSA. This CDR3 is 14 amino acids long. The CDR3 here is CASRLGVPTDTQYF. The CDR3 DNA is TGTGCCAGCAGGTTAGGGGTCCCCACAGATACGCAGTATTTT. Drawing the rest from reference TRBV7-2 and TRBJ2-3, the complete variable domain is GAGVSQSPSNKVTEKGKDVELRCDPISGHTALYWYRQSLGQGLEFLIYFQGNSAPDKSGLPSDRFSAERTGGSVSTLTIQRTQQEDSAVYLCASRLGVPTDTQYFGPGTRLTVL.

CDR3 DNA: TGTGCCAGCAGCTTACCGGGGCCGCAAGAGACCCAGTACTTC. This gives the protein CASSLPGPQETQYF. The rearrangement joins TRBV9 to TRBJ2-5; D tentatively reads TRBD1 or TRBD2 (5 bases each). CDR3 length: 14 residues. Deletions cut 4 bases from V and 2 bases from J, with 12 bases between. In germline, CDR1 is SGDLS, CDR2 YYNGEE.

This chain uses TRBV2 with TRBJ2-5; D call uncertain. This CDR3 spans 13 amino acids. CDR1 is SNHLY and CDR2 is FYNNEI in the germline V gene. V was cut by 7 bases and J by 1 base, with 10 bases left in between. The DNA for the CDR3 is TGTGCCAGCAAAGGAGTTCGCCAAGAGACCCAGTACTTC. As protein: CASKGVRQETQYF.

V gene TRBV7-3 combines with J gene TRBJ2-1, with 7 bases aligning to TRBD1. Germline CDR1 is SGHTA and CDR2 is FQGTGA. Trimming cost V 1 base and J 7 bases; bases outside gene matches: 7. CDR3 length equals 15 residues. In DNA form, the CDR3 reads TGTGCCAGCAGCTTAAATCGGGACAGCCGAAATGAGCAGTTCTTC. This gives the protein CASSLNRDSRNEQFF.

Note on this clone: No DNA is shown, since the ends of the CDR3 on it are uncertain; the CDR3 is the one TCRdb lists. This sequence joins TRBV30 and TRBJ2-5; TRBD2, the table's D call, lacks a check against the DNA. Termini included, the CDR3 measures 14 amino acids. Germline CDR1 is GTSNPN and CDR2 is SVGIG (reference sequence). This chain's CDR3 is CAWSVSLYQETQYF.

The gene calls are TRBV5-6 and TRBJ2-7, with a tentative D call TRBD1 (6 bases). Germline V gene lookup returns CDR1 SGHDT and CDR2 YYEEEE. The CDR3 loop spans 15 amino acids. The ends were cut back, 5 bases at V and 4 bases at J, with 19 bases in the middle. CDR3: CASRPTPGTTYEQYF. As DNA, the CDR3 is TGTGCCAGCAGACCTACCCCCGGGACAACATACGAGCAGTACTTC.

J is TRBJ2-5 and V is TRBV6-5; a weak D match, TRBD2 (5 bases). Germline V CDR1 and CDR2: MNHEY, SVGAGI. The CDR3 spans 12 residues. The V gene lost 11 bases and the J gene lost 0 bases, with 10 bases spanning the gap. The CDR3: CAVVGNQETQYF. The DNA for the CDR3 is TGTGCCGTAGTCGGGAACCAAGAGACCCAGTACTTC.

The chain couples TRBV11-2 to TRBJ2-7, with D possibly being TRBD1 or TRBD2 (6 bases each). This CDR3 is built from 19 residues. Trimming removed 0 bases from V and 0 bases from J, with 21 bases in between. Germline values: CDR1 SGHAT, CDR2 FQNNGV. The DNA for the CDR3 is TGTGCCAGCAGCTTAGACCCTTCGGGGGCAGGGTTGATCTCCTACGAGCAGTACTTC. Translation gives CASSLDPSGAGLISYEQYF.

V usage is TRBV28 and J usage is TRBJ1-3; 11 bases are shared with TRBD1. V shed 6 bases and J 7 bases; nucleotides not matched to a gene: 8. The CDR3 sequence is 15 residues long. Germline V gene sequence: CDR1 MDHEN, CDR2 SYDVKM. Here the CDR3 DNA reads TGTGCCAGCAGATTTCCGGGACAGGGGGGGAACACCATATATTTT. This encodes CASRFPGQGGNTIYF.

The chain uses TRBV7-9 and TRBJ2-5; 9 bases line up with TRBD1. The end of the DNA aligns better with TRBJ2-7, so the J call may be wrong. This CDR3 has 14 amino acids. The germline gives CDR1 SEHNR, CDR2 FQNEAQ (reference sequence). The CDR3 coding sequence is TGTGCCAGCAGCTTAGGACAGGGGGTCTACGAGCAGTACTTC. Protein sequence: CASSLGQGVYEQYF.

The rearrangement joins TRBV12-5 to TRBJ1-2; 7 bases match TRBD1. With V trimmed by 6 bases and J by 3 bases, 4 bases remained unmatched. The CDR3 loop spans 13 amino acids. The germline CDR1 and CDR2 sequences are LGHNT and FRNRAP. The CDR3 bases are TGTGCTAGTGGGGACAGGATCTACTATGGCTACACCTTC. As protein: CASGDRIYYGYTF.

The chain recombines TRBV2 with TRBJ2-4; 10 nucleotides match TRBD1. This CDR3 is built from 15 residues. Germline assignment: CDR1 SNHLY and CDR2 FYNNEI. V lost 7 bases, J lost 4 bases, and 7 bases stayed unmatched. The CDR3 bases are TGTGCCAGCACCCCGGACAGGGGGATTAAAAACATTCAGTACTTC. It encodes CASTPDRGIKNIQYF.

V and J are TRBV6-5 and TRBJ1-1, with D maybe TRBD1 (6 bases). Germline loops: CDR1 MNHEY, CDR2 SVGAGI. Trimming cost V 4 bases and J 6 bases, with 15 bases left between them. The CDR3 runs 14 residues. This CDR3 reads CASSFSRGRSEAFF. The CDR3 DNA is TGTGCCAGCAGTTTTAGCCGGGGGCGCTCTGAAGCTTTCTTT.

The chain uses TRBV2 and TRBJ1-2, with no clear D. CDR1 is SNHLY and CDR2 is FYNNEI in the germline V gene. V dropped 0 bases and J dropped 5 bases, with 19 bases sitting between them. The CDR3 runs 17 residues. The CDR3 sequence: CASSEALYGLRYYGYTF. DNA of the CDR3: TGTGCCAGCAGTGAAGCGCTTTATGGCTTACGCTATTATGGCTACACCTTC.

In the case of this clone: Other nucleotide sequences from this sample produce the same CDR3. The chain uses TRBV4-1 and TRBJ2-2; 7 bases line up with TRBD1. After removal of 2 bases from V and 0 bases from J, the junction contained 3 bases not matched to a gene. Germline V gene sequence: CDR1 MGHRA, CDR2 YSYEKL. CDR3 length equals 16 residues. The CDR3 region is CASSQPGQTNTGELFF. The DNA for the CDR3 is TGCGCCAGCAGCCAACCGGGACAGACGAACACCGGGGAGCTGTTTTTT.

This chain uses TRBV10-3 with TRBJ2-7; 7 bases map to TRBD1. Per the germline V gene, CDR1 is ENHRY and CDR2 is SYGVKD. CDR3 size: 16 residues. The J segment lost 7 bases and the V segment lost 0 bases, leaving 12 bases of the junction unmatched. CDR3 sequence reads: CAISESRGPLYKEQYF. For the CDR3, the DNA is TGTGCCATCAGTGAGTCGAGGGGGCCCCTCTACAAAGAGCAGTACTTC.

V and J are TRBV10-1 and TRBJ2-3; 7 nucleotides line up with TRBD2. The junction had 9 bases not matched to a gene; V was cut back by 5 bases and J by 4 bases. The CDR3 extends over 15 amino acids. Per the germline V gene, CDR1 is WNHNN and CDR2 is SYGVQD (reference sequence). CDR3 protein: CASSTGGLGADTQYF. CDR3 DNA sequence: TGCGCCAGCAGTACCGGGGGGTTGGGCGCAGATACGCAGTATTTT.

In regard to this clone: This sample also contains other DNA sequences that code for the same CDR3. This chain links TRBV6-6 with TRBJ1-1; D is undetermined. V lost 2 bases and J lost 1, with 5 bases in between. The CDR3 is made up of 13 amino acids. Germline assignment: CDR1 MNHNY and CDR2 SVGAGI (reference sequence). DNA of the CDR3: TGTGCCAGCAGTTACGACGGGAACACTGAAGCTTTCTTT. Residues: CASSYDGNTEAFF.

The gene calls are TRBV2 and TRBJ2-5; 10 bases map to TRBD1. The DNA matches TRBJ2-7 better at its end, which makes the J call doubtful. CDR3 size: 14 residues. Germline V lookup: CDR1 SNHLY, CDR2 FYNNEI. The CDR3 DNA follows: TGTGCCAGCAGGGGGGACAGGGGTTCCTACGAGCAGTACTTC. Its protein is CASRGDRGSYEQYF.